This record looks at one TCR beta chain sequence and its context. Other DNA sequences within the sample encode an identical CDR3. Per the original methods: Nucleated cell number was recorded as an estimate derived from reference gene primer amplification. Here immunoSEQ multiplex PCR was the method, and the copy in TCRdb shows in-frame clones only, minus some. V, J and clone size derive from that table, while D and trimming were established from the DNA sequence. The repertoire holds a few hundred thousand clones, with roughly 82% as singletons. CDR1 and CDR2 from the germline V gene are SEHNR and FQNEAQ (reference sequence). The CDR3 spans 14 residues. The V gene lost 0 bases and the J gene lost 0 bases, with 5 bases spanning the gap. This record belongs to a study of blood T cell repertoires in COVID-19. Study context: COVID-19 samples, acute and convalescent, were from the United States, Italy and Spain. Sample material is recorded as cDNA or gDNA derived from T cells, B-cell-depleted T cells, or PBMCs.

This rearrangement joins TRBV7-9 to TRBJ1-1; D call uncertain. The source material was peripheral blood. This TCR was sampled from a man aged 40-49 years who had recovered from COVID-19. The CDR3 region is CASSLAPLNTEAFF. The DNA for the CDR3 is TGTGCCAGCAGCTTAGCCCCATTGAACACTGAAGCTTTCTTT.